This is a list of T cell receptor beta chains from one sample in a study of post-analysis software for immune sequencing data. In TCRdb, the PCR reads were re-called with MiXCR into one record per CDR3 protein. The sample holds fewer than 850,000 distinct CDR3 sequences, less than 35% seen once. What was sequenced was blood. These TCRs come from a girl between 10 and 17 years old with multiple sclerosis. Both conserved end residues are part of each CDR3. D genes are given only for firm matches. The size entry is marked missing in some rows and otherwise reads once, few, many or a size class.

CDR3 DNA: TGTGCCAGCAGCTTGCCCAACTGGGAGCAGTTCTTC
CDR3 protein: CASSLPNWEQFF
V gene: TRBV7-2
J gene: TRBJ2-1
D gene: -
clone size: -

CDR3 DNA: TGTGCCAGCAGTAGATACCGGACAGGGTCCTACGAGCAGTACTTC
CDR3 protein: CASSRYRTGSYEQYF
V gene: TRBV6-6
J gene: TRBJ2-7
D gene: TRBD1
clone size: many

CDR3 DNA: TGTGCCAGCAGTTTGCCTCGGTACAGAAGCACAGATACGCAGTATTTT
CDR3 protein: CASSLPRYRSTDTQYF
V gene: TRBV12-3/TRBV12-4
J gene: TRBJ2-3
D gene: -
clone size: -

CDR3 DNA: TGCGCCAGCAGCTTCGGTACAGCAAGGTGGCAGGCGGGTGAAGCTTTCTTT
CDR3 protein: CASSFGTARWQAGEAFF
V gene: TRBV5-1
J gene: TRBJ1-1
D gene: -
clone size: -

CDR3 DNA: TGCGCCAGCAGCTCTCGGACAGGGCGGGACGAGCAGTACTTC
CDR3 protein: CASSSRTGRDEQYF
V gene: TRBV5-1
J gene: TRBJ2-7
D gene: TRBD1
clone size: many

CDR3 DNA: TGCGCCAGCAGCTTGAGTGGACGGACAAGCACAGATACGCAGTATTTT
CDR3 protein: CASSLSGRTSTDTQYF
V gene: TRBV5-1
J gene: TRBJ2-3
D gene: -
clone size: few

CDR3 DNA: TGTGCCAGCAGTGCGGCTTTTGAAACCCAGTACTTC
CDR3 protein: CASSAAFETQYF
V gene: TRBV2
J gene: TRBJ2-7
D gene: -
clone size: -

CDR3 DNA: TGTGCCAGCAGTGACTCGAGACATTCGGCGGATACGCAGTATTTT
CDR3 protein: CASSDSRHSADTQYF
V gene: TRBV6-4
J gene: TRBJ2-3
D gene: -
clone size: -

CDR3 DNA: TGTGCCAGCAGCAAGGGACAGGATTCCTACGAGCAGTACTTC
CDR3 protein: CASSKGQDSYEQYF
V gene: TRBV7-9
J gene: TRBJ2-7
D gene: TRBD1
clone size: -

CDR3 DNA: TGTGCCAGCAGCCCTAAGACAGGGTCTGCGCAGTATTTT
CDR3 protein: CASSPKTGSAQYF
V gene: TRBV11-2
J gene: TRBJ2-3
D gene: TRBD1
clone size: few

CDR3 DNA: TGTGCCAGCATTAGGCCGAACCGCAACACCGGGGAGCTGTTTTTT
CDR3 protein: CASIRPNRNTGELFF
V gene: TRBV11-2
J gene: TRBJ2-2
D gene: -
clone size: -

CDR3 DNA: TGTGCCAGCGGTCCGTCACGGGGGGCGAGAGAAAAACTGTTTTTT
CDR3 protein: CASGPSRGAREKLFF
V gene: TRBV28
J gene: TRBJ1-4
D gene: -
clone size: few

CDR3 DNA: TGCAGTGCTAGGCAACTGACAGGCAACAACCAGCCCCAGCATTTT
CDR3 protein: CSARQLTGNNQPQHF
V gene: TRBV20-1
J gene: TRBJ1-5
D gene: -
clone size: -

CDR3 DNA: TGTGCCAGCAGTCCACAACAGGGGGCTCGGCAGCCCCAGCATTTT
CDR3 protein: CASSPQQGARQPQHF
V gene: TRBV27
J gene: TRBJ1-5
D gene: TRBD1
clone size: -

CDR3 DNA: TGCGCCAGCAGAAACCCGGAGCGGGGCAGCTCCTACGAGCAGTACTTC
CDR3 protein: CASRNPERGSSYEQYF
V gene: TRBV5-1
J gene: TRBJ2-7
D gene: TRBD2
clone size: few

CDR3 DNA: TGCAGCGTTGGTCGGGGCCTCGCCTACGAGCAGTACTTC
CDR3 protein: CSVGRGLAYEQYF
V gene: TRBV29-1
J gene: TRBJ2-7
D gene: -
clone size: few

CDR3 DNA: TGTGCCAGCAGCTTAAGTGGGATTTATAGCAATCAGCCCCAGCATTTT
CDR3 protein: CASSLSGIYSNQPQHF
V gene: TRBV11-2
J gene: TRBJ1-5
D gene: -
clone size: few

CDR3 DNA: TGCGCCAGCAGCCAAGAGGGGGAGTGGGCGGCTCAAGAGACCCAGTACTTC
CDR3 protein: CASSQEGEWAAQETQYF
V gene: TRBV4-1
J gene: TRBJ2-5
D gene: -
clone size: few

CDR3 DNA: TGTGCCAGCAGCTTAGACTCCCGACCCGGGGAGCTGTTTTTT
CDR3 protein: CASSLDSRPGELFF
V gene: TRBV7-2
J gene: TRBJ2-2
D gene: -
clone size: few

CDR3 DNA: TGTGCCAGCAGTTTCCGGGGGACAGGGGCCGGCACAGATACGCAGTATTTT
CDR3 protein: CASSFRGTGAGTDTQYF
V gene: TRBV27
J gene: TRBJ2-3
D gene: TRBD1
clone size: few

CDR3 DNA: TGTGCCATCAGTGGGGCGGGGGGTCTGGAAGAGGCCCAGTACTTC
CDR3 protein: CAISGAGGLEEAQYF
V gene: TRBV10-3
J gene: TRBJ2-5
D gene: TRBD2
clone size: -

CDR3 DNA: TGCGCCAGCAGCCAGGGGGGGAACCCCCCCTACGAGCAGTACTTC
CDR3 protein: CASSQGGNPPYEQYF
V gene: TRBV4-3
J gene: TRBJ2-7
D gene: TRBD2
clone size: -

CDR3 DNA: TGTGCCAGCAGACCTACTTTTCTGCGAAACATTCAGTACTTC
CDR3 protein: CASRPTFLRNIQYF
V gene: TRBV6-5
J gene: TRBJ2-4
D gene: -
clone size: -

CDR3 DNA: TGCAGTGCTAGCGGTTATTGGGGCAGGGTCTATGGCTACACCTTC
CDR3 protein: CSASGYWGRVYGYTF
V gene: TRBV20-1
J gene: TRBJ1-2
D gene: -
clone size: -

CDR3 DNA: TGTGCCAGCAGCCTACGGGTTCGGGGGATCGGGGACTCCTACGAGCAGTACTTC
CDR3 protein: CASSLRVRGIGDSYEQYF
V gene: TRBV7-8
J gene: TRBJ2-7
D gene: -
clone size: few

CDR3 DNA: TGCAGCGTTGAATTCTCCAGCGGTGAGCAGTTCTTC
CDR3 protein: CSVEFSSGEQFF
V gene: TRBV29-1
J gene: TRBJ2-1
D gene: -
clone size: few

CDR3 DNA: TGTGCCAGCAGTAGGTCCCTCGGGACAGGGGGCTCTGAAGCTTTCTTT
CDR3 protein: CASSRSLGTGGSEAFF
V gene: TRBV6-1
J gene: TRBJ1-1
D gene: TRBD1
clone size: -

CDR3 DNA: TGCAGCGCCGCCGGCAGCGACACCCCCTATGGCTACACCTTC
CDR3 protein: CSAAGSDTPYGYTF
V gene: TRBV29-1
J gene: TRBJ1-2
D gene: -
clone size: few

CDR3 DNA: TGTGCCAGCAGTTTAACTCGTTCGCGGGACAGCTACGATGGCTACACCTTC
CDR3 protein: CASSLTRSRDSYDGYTF
V gene: TRBV27
J gene: TRBJ1-2
D gene: TRBD1
clone size: few

CDR3 DNA: TGTGCCAGCAGCCAAGGTTATCGGGACAGGGAAGGCTACACCTTC
CDR3 protein: CASSQGYRDREGYTF
V gene: TRBV3-1
J gene: TRBJ1-2
D gene: TRBD1
clone size: few

CDR3 DNA: TGTGCCAGCAGGAGACAGGGTTCCAGCGAGCAGTACTTC
CDR3 protein: CASRRQGSSEQYF
V gene: TRBV6-1
J gene: TRBJ2-7
D gene: TRBD1
clone size: -

CDR3 DNA: TGTGCCAGCCTGAATCAGACTAGCGGGGACCACAATGAGCAGTTCTTC
CDR3 protein: CASLNQTSGDHNEQFF
V gene: TRBV12-3/TRBV12-4
J gene: TRBJ2-1
D gene: TRBD2
clone size: few

CDR3 DNA: TGTGCCAGCAGCGTAGCGAGAGGGGGCGGGCAGGATTCACCCCTCCACTTT
CDR3 protein: CASSVARGGGQDSPLHF
V gene: TRBV9
J gene: TRBJ1-6
D gene: TRBD1
clone size: many

CDR3 DNA: TGTGCCAGCAGCTCAGCGGTGTCCTACGAGCAGTACTTC
CDR3 protein: CASSSAVSYEQYF
V gene: TRBV28
J gene: TRBJ2-7
D gene: -
clone size: -

CDR3 DNA: TGCGGTGCCGCCAACCTAGCGGGGCACGATACGCAGTATTTT
CDR3 protein: CGAANLAGHDTQYF
V gene: TRBV20-1
J gene: TRBJ2-3
D gene: TRBD2
clone size: -

CDR3 DNA: TGTGCCAGCAGCCTCCTTCAGGAGCAGTTCTTC
CDR3 protein: CASSLLQEQFF
V gene: TRBV7-2
J gene: TRBJ2-1
D gene: -
clone size: -

CDR3 DNA: TGTGCCAGCAGCACACAGGGGGCAGGGAATGAAAAACTGTTTTTT
CDR3 protein: CASSTQGAGNEKLFF
V gene: TRBV7-2
J gene: TRBJ1-4
D gene: TRBD1
clone size: few

CDR3 DNA: TGTGCCAGCCGCGGGAGGCCCCTAGAGACCCAGTACTTC
CDR3 protein: CASRGRPLETQYF
V gene: TRBV11-2
J gene: TRBJ2-5
D gene: TRBD2
clone size: -

CDR3 DNA: TGTGCCAGCAGTGAAGGCCCGGCAGATACGCAGTATTTT
CDR3 protein: CASSEGPADTQYF
V gene: TRBV25-1
J gene: TRBJ2-3
D gene: -
clone size: -

CDR3 DNA: TGCGCCAGCTCCGAATTTCCAGGCACAGATACGCAGTATTTT
CDR3 protein: CASSEFPGTDTQYF
V gene: TRBV5-1
J gene: TRBJ2-3
D gene: -
clone size: few

CDR3 DNA: TGTGCCAGCAGCTCCAGACAGGGTAATGTTGACTACACCTTC
CDR3 protein: CASSSRQGNVDYTF
V gene: TRBV7-2
J gene: TRBJ1-2
D gene: TRBD1
clone size: -

CDR3 DNA: TGTGCCAGCAGCCATAGCGGTACCCTCTCCTACGAGCAGTACTTC
CDR3 protein: CASSHSGTLSYEQYF
V gene: TRBV3-1
J gene: TRBJ2-7
D gene: -
clone size: -

CDR3 DNA: TGTGCCAGTAACGCGGACAGAATGAACACTGAAGCTTTCTTT
CDR3 protein: CASNADRMNTEAFF
V gene: TRBV27
J gene: TRBJ1-1
D gene: -
clone size: -

CDR3 DNA: TGTGCCAGCAGGGCTCAAGGGGGCTACACCTTC
CDR3 protein: CASRAQGGYTF
V gene: TRBV25-1
J gene: TRBJ1-2
D gene: -
clone size: -

CDR3 DNA: TGTGCCAGCAGTTACGGGAGTTTCAATCAGCCCCAGCATTTT
CDR3 protein: CASSYGSFNQPQHF
V gene: TRBV6-5
J gene: TRBJ1-5
D gene: -
clone size: few

CDR3 DNA: TGTGCCAGCAGTCAGGCGGCAGGTAATGAGCAGTTCTTC
CDR3 protein: CASSQAAGNEQFF
V gene: TRBV7-7
J gene: TRBJ2-1
D gene: -
clone size: -

CDR3 DNA: TGTGCCAGCAGTTACACGCCCGGGACAGAAATCCTCTATGGCTACACCTTC
CDR3 protein: CASSYTPGTEILYGYTF
V gene: TRBV6-6
J gene: TRBJ1-2
D gene: TRBD1
clone size: -

CDR3 DNA: TGCAGTGCCGGGAGGGCCGTTGGTTATGAGCAGTTCTTC
CDR3 protein: CSAGRAVGYEQFF
V gene: TRBV20-1
J gene: TRBJ2-1
D gene: TRBD2
clone size: -

CDR3 DNA: TGTGCCAGCAGGGGGCCCGGGGCCAACGTCCTGACTTTC
CDR3 protein: CASRGPGANVLTF
V gene: TRBV9
J gene: TRBJ2-6
D gene: -
clone size: many

CDR3 DNA: TGTGCCAGCAGCCCTGGACAGGGTTATTCACCCCTCCACTTT
CDR3 protein: CASSPGQGYSPLHF
V gene: TRBV7-2
J gene: TRBJ1-6
D gene: TRBD1
clone size: -

CDR3 DNA: TGTGCCAGCAGCTTAGAGGGACGGGCCTATGGCCACACCTTC
CDR3 protein: CASSLEGRAYGHTF
V gene: TRBV7-2
J gene: TRBJ1-2
D gene: -
clone size: few